Each of the 24 T cell receptor beta chains below was sequenced from the same sample in a study of cytomegalovirus exposure and HLA in healthy donors. PCR employed 60 Vbeta and 13 Jbeta primers. Produced via immunoSEQ multiplex PCR; TCRdb's table is partial and in-frame only. The sample records over 100,000 clones, around 77% being singletons. The sequenced sample was PBMCs. These receptors were obtained from a male donor in good health and CMV-seropositive.

This chain joins TRBV6-6 and TRBJ2-7; TRBD2 agrees at 10 bases. Germline V CDR1 and CDR2: MNHNY, SVGAGI (reference sequence). The V segment lost 0 bases and the J segment 3 bases; nucleotides outside the gene matches: 5. This CDR3 is 16 amino acids long. CDR3 in DNA: TGTGCCAGCAGTTACTCCTTGGTAGCGGGAGGCTACGAGCAGTACTTC. Its translation: CASSYSLVAGGYEQYF.

This chain links TRBV23-1 with TRBJ1-5; 10 nucleotides line up with TRBD1. TRBV23-1 is placed among ORFs of uncertain function. V trimming: 6 bases; J trimming: 4 bases; junction bases outside the gene matches: 9. The CDR3 has 16 amino acids. For the CDR3, the DNA is TGCGCCAGCAGGAGGAGGAGGGACAGGGGTAATCAGCCCCAGCATTTT. Translating it yields CASRRRRDRGNQPQHF.

J is TRBJ1-1 and V is TRBV19, with 7 bases lining up with TRBD1. Losses at the gene ends were 11 bases for V and 8 bases for J; bases not matched to a gene: 8. CDR3 length: 11 residues. Germline V gene data show CDR1 as LNHDA and CDR2 as SQIVND (reference sequence). The CDR3 reads CAVYKGAEAFF. The CDR3 nucleotides read TGTGCCGTTTACAAGGGGGCCGAAGCTTTCTTT.

V is TRBV27 and J is TRBJ2-1; D perhaps matches TRBD2 (5 bases). V was shortened by 5 bases and J by 3 bases, with 14 bases between the two germline ends. The V gene's germline CDR1 is MNHEY and CDR2 SMNVEV (reference sequence). The CDR3 runs to 15 residues. The CDR3 coding sequence is TGTGCCAGCAGTCGCCAGGTCACTAGCTACAATGAGCAGTTCTTC. Its protein product is CASSRQVTSYNEQFF.

Of note for this clone: The germline gene is not matched at one end of the junction; a read error may be the cause. The chain links TRBV28 to TRBJ2-6; 8 bases align to TRBD2. This CDR3 region has 16 residues. The V gene's germline CDR1 is MDHEN and CDR2 SYDVKM. The CDR3 reads CASSFPGGSGANGLTF. The DNA of the CDR3 is TGTGCCAGCAGTTTCCCGGGGGGGTCTGGGGCCAACGGCCTGACTTTC.

This clone was picked up a small number of times. This chain joins TRBV30 and TRBJ1-1; D remains unclear. The CDR3 loop spans 14 amino acids. CDR1 is GTSNPN, CDR2 SVGIG, per germline (reference sequence). Trimming removed 0 bases from V and 7 bases from J, with 15 bases in between. CDR3 in amino acids: CAWSVKLPLVEAFF. CDR3 nucleotide sequence: TGTGCCTGGAGTGTAAAACTGCCCTTAGTTGAAGCTTTCTTT.

This clone turned up a few times. The chain links TRBV2 to TRBJ2-3, with D maybe TRBD1 (5 bases). The CDR3 is made up of 16 amino acids. V was trimmed by 1 base and J by 2 bases, leaving 13 bases between them. Germline CDR1 and CDR2: SNHLY and FYNNEI. Written as DNA, the CDR3 is TGTGCCAGCAGTGAAGGGACACGACCCTCCACAGATACGCAGTATTTT. As protein: CASSEGTRPSTDTQYF.

The genes are TRBV27 and TRBJ2-4, with TRBD1 matching 7 bases. CDR1 and CDR2 (germline): MNHEY, SMNVEV (reference sequence). The CDR3 runs 18 residues. V shed 5 bases and J 1 base; nucleotides not matched to a gene: 14. In nucleotides, the CDR3 is TGTGCCAGCAGTCCCTTTTCGACAGGACAGGCTGCCAAAAACATTCAGTACTTC. This gives the protein CASSPFSTGQAAKNIQYF.

The chain recombines TRBV5-4 with TRBJ1-1; 8 bases are shared with TRBD1. J lost 9 bases, V lost 4 bases, and 5 bases had no gene match. The CDR3 length is 12 residues. Germline CDR1 SGHNT, CDR2 YYREEE (reference sequence). The CDR3 spells CASSGGTGKAFF. The CDR3 coding sequence is TGTGCCAGCAGCGGCGGGACAGGTAAAGCTTTCTTT.

The chain combines TRBV11-2 with TRBJ2-1; TRBD1 agrees at 9 bases. The CDR3 extends over 17 amino acids. Germline-derived CDR1 and CDR2 are SGHAT and FQNNGV. The J segment lost 5 bases and the V segment lost 4 bases, leaving 12 bases of the junction unmatched. CDR3 nucleotide sequence: TGTGCCAGCAGCTCTACAGGGGGCGGTGAGGAGGACAATGAGCAGTTCTTC. Protein sequence: CASSSTGGGEEDNEQFF. Drawing the rest from reference TRBV11-2 and TRBJ2-1, the complete variable domain is EAGVAQSPRYKIIEKRQSVAFWCNPISGHATLYWYQQILGQGPKLLIQFQNNGVVDDSQLPKDRFSAERLKGVDSTLKIQPAKLEDSAVYLCASSSTGGGEEDNEQFFGPGTRLTVL.

The rearrangement links TRBV7-2 to TRBJ2-1, with 14 bases aligning to TRBD2. Germline trimming cut 5 bases from V and 9 bases from J; bases unmatched to any gene: 6. This CDR3 comprises 15 residues. Germline CDR1 SGHTA, CDR2 FQGNSA. CDR3 sequence: CASSIKGTSGSEQFF. For the CDR3, the DNA is TGTGCCAGCAGCATTAAAGGGACTAGCGGGAGTGAGCAGTTCTTC. The variable domain in full, with the rest retrieved from reference TRBV7-2 and TRBJ2-1, is GAGVSQSPSNKVTEKGKDVELRCDPISGHTALYWYRQSLGQGLEFLIYFQGNSAPDKSGLPSDRFSAERTGGSVSTLTIQRTQQEDSAVYLCASSIKGTSGSEQFFGPGTRLTVL.

This clone was seen just once. V is TRBV5-1 and J is TRBJ1-1; TRBD1 agrees at 7 bases. The trim removed 0 bases at V and 5 bases at J, leaving 7 bases unmatched. The CDR3 runs 15 residues. Germline-derived CDR1 and CDR2 are SGHRS and YFSETQ. CDR3 bases: TGCGCCAGCAGCTTGGGTGTAGGGGGCCCGACTGAAGCTTTCTTT. Translating gives CASSLGVGGPTEAFF.

A note on this clone: The sample carries other DNA sequences with the same CDR3. V is TRBV28 and J is TRBJ2-3; D might be TRBD1 (7 bases). V was clipped by 4 bases and J by 2 bases, with 10 bases between them. This CDR3 is built from 14 residues. Germline CDR1 reads MDHEN; CDR2 reads SYDVKM. CDR3 DNA sequence: TGTGCCAGCAGTTCAGGGGGGCCCACAGATACGCAGTATTTT. Encoded protein: CASSSGGPTDTQYF.

V gene TRBV9 combines with J gene TRBJ1-2; TRBD1 matches 12 bases. CDR1 and CDR2 (germline): SGDLS, YYNGEE. The CDR3 is 17 residues long. The trim removed 3 bases at V and 6 bases at J, leaving 12 bases unmatched. CDR3 sequence (DNA): TGTGCCAGCAGCGCCCCGGGACAGGGGGCAAAAACGGATGGCTACACCTTC. Translating it yields CASSAPGQGAKTDGYTF.

This chain connects TRBV10-1 to TRBJ2-1, with D possibly being TRBD1 (6 bases). The CDR3 spans 14 residues. The germline gives CDR1 WNHNN, CDR2 SYGVQD (reference sequence). Trimming cost V 3 bases and J 8 bases, with 14 bases left between them. The CDR3 loop reads CASSDSLRGYEQFF. In DNA, the CDR3 is TGCGCCAGCAGTGATTCCCTCAGGGGCTATGAGCAGTTCTTC.

V is TRBV28 and J is TRBJ2-3, with 8 bases lining up with TRBD1. Germline CDR1 MDHEN, CDR2 SYDVKM. This CDR3 has 15 amino acids. Trimming took 5 bases from V and 0 from J; bases not matched to a gene: 4. CDR3 sequence reads: CASSPWTGSTDTQYF. Written as DNA, the CDR3 is TGTGCCAGCAGTCCATGGACAGGGAGCACAGATACGCAGTATTTT.

The chain employs TRBV18 and TRBJ1-1; maybe TRBD1 (5 bases). The CDR3 has 14 amino acids. Trimming pared 3 bases from V and 1 base from J, leaving 9 bases between. The germline CDR1 and CDR2 sequences are KGHSH and LQKENI. The CDR3 sequence is CASSPYGGNTEAFF. The CDR3 DNA reads TGTGCCAGCTCACCTTACGGGGGGAACACTGAAGCTTTCTTT.

V usage is TRBV27 and J usage is TRBJ2-3; 9 positions match TRBD2. The V gene end was trimmed by 2 bases and the J gene end by 2 bases; junction bases not matched to a gene: 8. Germline assignment: CDR1 MNHEY and CDR2 SMNVEV (reference sequence). The CDR3 loop spans 17 amino acids. The chain's CDR3 is CASSLKASGTPTDTQYF. CDR3 nucleotides: TGTGCCAGCAGTTTAAAGGCTAGCGGGACCCCCACAGATACGCAGTATTTT.

V gene TRBV7-9 combines with J gene TRBJ2-5, with 9 positions matching TRBD1. TRBJ2-7 explains the end of the DNA better; the J call may be wrong. CDR1 and CDR2 from the germline V gene are SEHNR and FQNEAQ (reference sequence). This CDR3 region has 14 residues. The CDR3 bases are TGTGCCAGCAGCCCGCCGGGACAGGGCAGCGAGCAGTACTTC. It codes for CASSPPGQGSEQYF.

V is TRBV9 and J is TRBJ2-7; TRBD2 matches at 14 bases. The CDR3 runs to 15 residues. Germline CDR1 reads SGDLS; CDR2 reads YYNGEE. With 3 bases clipped from V and 2 bases from J, the junction kept 1 base outside the gene matches. CDR3 DNA: TGTGCCAGCAGCGGGGGACTAGCGGGAGCCTACGAGCAGTACTTC. Its translation: CASSGGLAGAYEQYF.

The chain employs TRBV2 and TRBJ2-7, with 10 nucleotides matching TRBD1. The ends lost 6 bases at V and 5 bases at J; junction bases unmatched: 4. Germline V gene sequence: CDR1 SNHLY, CDR2 FYNNEI. The CDR3 loop spans 13 amino acids. For the CDR3, the DNA is TGTGCCAGCAGGGGACAGGGGTTTGACGAGCAGTACTTC. This gives the protein CASRGQGFDEQYF.

In its sample, this clone was seen a few times. The chain combines TRBV28 with TRBJ2-1; no clear D gene. V lost 4 bases and J 8 bases, leaving 21 bases between the germline ends. CDR1 is MDHEN and CDR2 is SYDVKM in the germline V gene. The length of the CDR3 is 16 residues. The CDR3 nucleotides read TGTGCCAGCAGTTCCCCTCCCAAGGCTAAAGACTATGAGCAGTTCTTC. Its protein product is CASSSPPKAKDYEQFF.

This chain connects TRBV28 to TRBJ1-2, with TRBD1 identical over 7 bases. With V trimmed by 7 bases and J by 8 bases, 13 bases remained unmatched. CDR1 MDHEN and CDR2 SYDVKM come from the germline V gene. There are 14 residues in the CDR3. As DNA, the CDR3 is TGTGCCAGCACCGTGGGACAGAGGGTTAGGGGCTACACCTTC. Protein sequence: CASTVGQRVRGYTF.

The chain uses TRBV7-9 and TRBJ2-2; possibly TRBD1 for D (5 bases). Germline CDR1 SEHNR, CDR2 FQNEAQ (reference sequence). The CDR3 is made up of 18 amino acids. V gave up 0 bases and J gave up 0 bases, with 14 bases separating them. CDR3 sequence: CASSLAGPGLTNTGELFF. The CDR3 region has the DNA TGTGCCAGCAGCTTAGCCGGTCCAGGGTTGACGAACACCGGGGAGCTGTTTTTT.